Detailed here is one T cell receptor beta chain. The antigen remains unidentified. These data come from a study of T-cell reconstitution after alpha-beta-depleted transplantation in children. Points from the study as a whole: Several hundred rapidly expanded clones from non-depleted graft cells reportedly supplied alpha-beta T cells about two months post-transplant. Some patients' high day-60 TCRbeta diversity was attributed to recipient cells surviving conditioning. Counts and diversity of T cells one year after transplant came mostly from newly produced T cells.

The TCRbeta library incorporated unique molecular identifiers. TCRdb passed the PCR reads through MiXCR, listing each CDR3 protein once. The data show fewer than 350,000 distinct CDR3 sequences, roughly 7.8% seen once. The material sequenced was peripheral blood, taken 360 days after TCRalphabeta/CD19-depleted stem cell transplant. This clonotype was obtained from a female patient aged 2 to 10 who had a stem cell transplant for Fanconi anemia, so the T cells may come from the graft donor.

The CDR3 nucleotides read TGTGCCAGCAGTTTAGAAGACATGGGGAGGATCTATGGCTACACCTTC. Protein sequence: CASSLEDMGRIYGYTF. The gene calls are TRBV12-3 or TRBV12-4 and TRBJ1-2; D ambiguous. The V gene lost 1 base and the J gene lost 4 bases, with 16 bases spanning the gap. The CDR3 extends over 16 amino acids.